Listed below are T cell receptor beta chains from one sample, sequenced in a study of human CD8 memory T cell subsets. TCRdb reanalyzed the 5' RACE reads, giving one entry per CDR3 protein sequence and no DNA. Its clone listing holds about 17,000 distinct CDR3 sequences. The specimen sequenced was CD8+ stem-like memory T cells (TSCM and TCM) sorted from PBMCs. Receptors were obtained from a human donor in good health. The CDR3 runs from the conserved cysteine through the conserved F or W. Each record gives: J gene, V gene, clone size, CDR3 protein. The listing skips clone size in some rows; elsewhere it reads once, few, many or a size class.

j_gene: TRBJ2-7; v_gene: TRBV12-2; abundance: NA; CDR3aa: CASRPLVRLAGGPYEQYF
j_gene: TRBJ2-3; v_gene: TRBV12-3/TRBV12-4; abundance: NA; CDR3aa: CASSYTWGSTDTQYF
j_gene: TRBJ1-2; v_gene: TRBV6-6; abundance: NA; CDR3aa: CASSSAEKERNGYTF
j_gene: TRBJ1-1; v_gene: TRBV6-6; abundance: NA; CDR3aa: CASSYMGNTEAFF
j_gene: TRBJ1-1; v_gene: TRBV3-1; abundance: NA; CDR3aa: CASSQGSTTEAFF
j_gene: TRBJ2-1; v_gene: TRBV4-1; abundance: NA; CDR3aa: CASSHPPSGGSYNEQFF
j_gene: TRBJ1-1; v_gene: TRBV20-1; abundance: medium-sized; CDR3aa: CRGGDFDTEAFF
j_gene: TRBJ2-7; v_gene: TRBV4-1; abundance: NA; CDR3aa: CASSQGEGTYEQYF
j_gene: TRBJ2-2; v_gene: TRBV7-8; abundance: NA; CDR3aa: CASSLDRRYSAGELFF
j_gene: TRBJ2-7; v_gene: TRBV15; abundance: medium-sized; CDR3aa: CATSREGTTYEQYF
j_gene: TRBJ2-1; v_gene: TRBV7-3; abundance: NA; CDR3aa: CASTDGSSNEQFF
j_gene: TRBJ2-3; v_gene: TRBV20-1; abundance: NA; CDR3aa: CSASRTVRGTDTQYF
j_gene: TRBJ2-3; v_gene: TRBV7-9; abundance: NA; CDR3aa: CASSPGLAGAITDTQYF
j_gene: TRBJ1-1; v_gene: TRBV28; abundance: NA; CDR3aa: CASSLYQWNTEAFF
j_gene: TRBJ1-1; v_gene: TRBV7-9; abundance: NA; CDR3aa: CASSPYRGNNMNTEAFF
j_gene: TRBJ2-3; v_gene: TRBV15; abundance: NA; CDR3aa: CATSTEAQRQVASTDTQYF
j_gene: TRBJ2-3; v_gene: TRBV7-9; abundance: NA; CDR3aa: CASSFSGTVDTQYF
j_gene: TRBJ1-2; v_gene: TRBV30; abundance: NA; CDR3aa: CAWGRTRDYGYTF
j_gene: TRBJ2-1; v_gene: TRBV7-2; abundance: NA; CDR3aa: CASSLGVRVNNEQFF
j_gene: TRBJ2-2; v_gene: TRBV29-1; abundance: NA; CDR3aa: CSVYPGTDVGTGELFF
j_gene: TRBJ2-7; v_gene: TRBV18; abundance: medium-sized; CDR3aa: CASSPPSAGAYEQYF
j_gene: TRBJ1-2; v_gene: TRBV7-9; abundance: NA; CDR3aa: CASSPLRTTYNYGYTF
j_gene: TRBJ2-1; v_gene: TRBV28; abundance: NA; CDR3aa: CASSPQSGDPYNEQFF
j_gene: TRBJ2-1; v_gene: TRBV5-1; abundance: NA; CDR3aa: CASSVSWDEQFF
j_gene: TRBJ1-2; v_gene: TRBV7-9; abundance: medium-sized; CDR3aa: CASSSRTGGFHGYTF
j_gene: TRBJ2-3; v_gene: TRBV19; abundance: NA; CDR3aa: CASSSPGPSGTDTQYF